Below are 30 T cell receptor beta chains sequenced from a single sample in a study of beta chain features in type 1 diabetes. Overall study findings and caveats: Patients with Type 1 diabetes showed moderately but significantly shorter TCRB CDR3s in all four CD4+ subsets.

Their recognized antigens are unknown. As every portion of the isolated RNA was reverse transcribed, the sequencing read expressed TCRB transcripts. The method was immunoSEQ multiplex PCR; TCRdb's version includes in-frame clones alone and lacks a portion of them. The table records more than 250,000 clones, roughly 20% of them present only once. The material sequenced was naive CD4+ T cells from blood. The receptors come from a woman aged 40-49 years with type 1 diabetes.

This chain links TRBV4-1 with TRBJ1-4; D remains ambiguous. CDR3 length: 18 residues. Trimming left V 0 bases short and J 3 bases short, with 17 bases between. The germline V gene encodes CDR1 MGHRA and CDR2 YSYEKL. The CDR3 reads CASSQDGHGRHANEKLFF. CDR3 bases: TGCGCCAGCAGCCAAGATGGGCACGGGAGGCATGCTAATGAAAAACTGTTTTTT.

The V call is TRBV18, the J call TRBJ1-1, with D possibly being TRBD1 (5 bases). The CDR3 is 15 amino acids. Germline values: CDR1 KGHSH, CDR2 LQKENI. Trimming left V 3 bases short and J 4 bases short, with 15 bases between. The CDR3 sequence is CASSPGAHSATEAFF. Written as DNA, the CDR3 is TGTGCCAGCTCACCTGGGGCCCACTCGGCCACTGAAGCTTTCTTT.

This clone was seen a few times. The chain combines TRBV5-4 with TRBJ2-4; the match to TRBD1 covers 8 bases. Germline CDR1 is SGHNT and CDR2 is YYREEE (reference sequence). J was trimmed by 0 bases and V by 2 bases; bases with no gene match: 4. The CDR3 consists of 16 residues. The CDR3, as DNA: TGTGCCAGCAGCTTTGGGCAGGGGGCAGCCAAAAACATTCAGTACTTC. It yields the protein CASSFGQGAAKNIQYF.

This clone turned up a few times. The CDR3 region is CASSTPGVSGANVLTF. The CDR3 region has the DNA TGTGCCAGCAGCACCCCAGGGGTCTCTGGGGCCAACGTCCTGACTTTC. The V gene is TRBV25-1, the J gene TRBJ2-6; D may be TRBD1 (6 bases). V dropped 6 bases and J dropped 0 bases, with 12 bases sitting between them. CDR1 is MGHDK and CDR2 is SYGVNS in the germline V gene. The CDR3 consists of 16 residues.

The chain has TRBV27 and TRBJ2-5, with 8 bases aligning to TRBD1. The germline V gene encodes CDR1 MNHEY and CDR2 SMNVEV (reference sequence). With V trimmed by 6 bases and J by 6 bases, 6 bases remained unmatched. This CDR3 spans 13 amino acids. The CDR3 DNA reads as TGTGCCAGCAGCTCTGGACAGGGAAAGACCCAGTACTTC. Translated, it gives CASSSGQGKTQYF.

This clone was picked up a small number of times. The V and J genes are TRBV18 and TRBJ2-4, with D possibly TRBD1 on 6 matching bases. The CDR3 totals 18 residues. Germline CDR1 KGHSH, CDR2 LQKENI. Trimming stripped 0 bases from V and 9 bases from J, with 24 bases between. The CDR3, as DNA: TGTGCCAGCTCACCACCGGTTGGGCAGGGGACGGGTTCCCCCATTCAGTACTTC. Its translation: CASSPPVGQGTGSPIQYF.

This clone was recorded a few times. This sequence joins TRBV28 and TRBJ2-2, with D perhaps matching TRBD2 (5 bases). V dropped 2 bases and J dropped 7 bases, with 8 bases sitting between them. The length of the CDR3 is 13 residues. The germline V gene has CDR1 MDHEN and CDR2 SYDVKM. The DNA of the CDR3 is TGTGCCAGCAGTTTAGAGGGCTTCGGGGAGCTGTTTTTT. Protein sequence: CASSLEGFGELFF. Variable domain in full (rest from reference TRBV28 and TRBJ2-2): DVKVTQSSRYLVKRTGEKVFLECVQDMDHENMFWYRQDPGLGLRLIYFSYDVKMKEKGDIPEGYSVSREKKERFSLILESASTNQTSMYLCASSLEGFGELFFGEGSRLTVL.

The CDR3, as DNA: TGTGCCAGCAGCTTAAAGGGTGGCGGGGATTGGCGACCCCAGCATTTT. This translates into CASSLKGGGDWRPQHF. This chain links TRBV7-3 with TRBJ1-5; D remains unclear. There are 16 residues in the CDR3. Per germline, CDR1 SGHTA and CDR2 FQGTGA. V shed 1 base and J shed 10 bases, with 20 bases lying between them.

V usage is TRBV10-3 and J usage is TRBJ2-5; unclear D gene. V dropped 4 bases and J dropped 2 bases, with 11 bases sitting between them. The CDR3 extends over 14 amino acids. Germline lookup yields CDR1 ENHRY and CDR2 SYGVKD. The CDR3 loop is CAISGALWQETQYF. CDR3 nucleotide sequence: TGTGCCATCAGTGGGGCCCTATGGCAAGAGACCCAGTACTTC.

The chain recombines TRBV7-9 with TRBJ2-7, with TRBD1 matching over 7 bases. The trim removed 5 bases at V and 4 bases at J, leaving 8 bases unmatched. The CDR3 extends over 14 amino acids. The germline V gene has CDR1 SEHNR and CDR2 FQNEAQ (reference sequence). The CDR3 reads CASSRGGSGYEQYF. CDR3 sequence (DNA): TGTGCCAGCAGCCGAGGGGGCTCGGGATACGAGCAGTACTTC.

The chain carries TRBV21-1 and TRBJ2-4; the table gives TRBD2 as D, unverified against the DNA. TRBV21-1 corresponds to a pseudogene. This CDR3 region has 17 residues. CDR3 sequence reads: CASSSVGGSLAKNIQYF. The CDR3 coding sequence is TGTGCCAGCAGCTCGGTAGGCGGAAGTCTAGCCAAAAACATTCAGTACTTC.

This clone occurred a few times. The rearrangement links TRBV20-1 to TRBJ1-1; no clear D gene. Trimming took off 3 bases at V and 7 bases at J, with 9 bases between the two ends. CDR3 length: 11 amino acids. Per germline, CDR1 DFQATT and CDR2 SNEGSKA (reference sequence). CDR3 amino acids: CSARSQFEAFF. The DNA for the CDR3 is TGCAGTGCTAGGTCCCAGTTTGAAGCTTTCTTT.

This clone was found a few times. The V gene is TRBV9, the J gene TRBJ2-1, with 8 nucleotides matching TRBD2. Germline V gene data show CDR1 as SGDLS and CDR2 as YYNGEE. This CDR3 has 16 residues. V was pared by 3 bases and J by 0 bases, with 5 bases of the junction left unmatched. Here the CDR3 DNA reads TGTGCCAGCAGCGCCCTCGGGACTAGCTCCTACAATGAGCAGTTCTTC. This encodes CASSALGTSSYNEQFF.

A word on this clone: The same CDR3 also results from other DNA sequences found in this sample. The chain joins TRBV30 to TRBJ1-5, with D possibly matching TRBD1 (5 bases). Germline loops: CDR1 GTSNPN, CDR2 SVGIG (reference sequence). V lost 1 base and J lost 3, with 7 bases in between. The CDR3 totals 13 residues. Here the CDR3 reads CAWSAQDNQPQHF. Written as DNA, the CDR3 is TGTGCCTGGAGTGCACAGGACAATCAGCCCCAGCATTTT.

This clone came up a few times. The chain combines TRBV28 with TRBJ2-1; 8 bases match TRBD2. After removal of 5 bases from V and 10 bases from J, the junction contained 10 bases not matched to a gene. The germline V gene encodes CDR1 MDHEN and CDR2 SYDVKM. This CDR3 is built from 14 residues. CDR3 sequence reads: CASSPRAGEREQFF. The CDR3, as DNA: TGTGCCAGCAGTCCGAGAGCGGGAGAGCGGGAGCAGTTCTTC. Variable domain in full (rest from reference TRBV28 and TRBJ2-1): DVKVTQSSRYLVKRTGEKVFLECVQDMDHENMFWYRQDPGLGLRLIYFSYDVKMKEKGDIPEGYSVSREKKERFSLILESASTNQTSMYLCASSPRAGEREQFFGPGTRLTVL.

This clone was observed a handful of times. The chain employs TRBV7-8 and TRBJ1-1, with TRBD1 matching 9 bases. Trimming at V came to 1 base and at J to 5 bases, leaving 2 bases not matched to a gene. There are 14 residues in the CDR3. Germline CDR1 is SGHVS and CDR2 is FQNEAQ. The CDR3 nucleotides read TGTGCCAGCAGCTTAGTGACAGGGGGGACTGAAGCTTTCTTT. Protein: CASSLVTGGTEAFF. Full variable domain (rest looked up from reference TRBV7-8 and TRBJ1-1): GAGVSQSPRYKVAKRGQDVALRCDPISGHVSLFWYQQALGQGPEFLTYFQNEAQLDKSGLPSDRFFAERPEGSVSTLKIQRTQQEDSAVYLCASSLVTGGTEAFFGQGTRLTVV.

The CDR3 spells CASSPRGISSYEQYF. The CDR3 nucleotides read TGCGCCAGCAGCCCAAGGGGGATATCAAGCTACGAGCAGTACTTC. The chain couples TRBV5-1 to TRBJ2-7; tentative D call: TRBD1 (6 bases). There are 15 residues in the CDR3. The germline gives CDR1 SGHRS, CDR2 YFSETQ. Trimming took 4 bases from V and 3 from J, leaving 17 bases between them.

This clone has more than one count but fewer than ten. The gene calls are TRBV2 and TRBJ1-2; D is possibly TRBD1 (6 bases). Germline loops: CDR1 SNHLY, CDR2 FYNNEI. V shed 10 bases and J shed 8 bases, with 20 bases lying between them. CDR3 length: 13 residues. CDR3 DNA sequence: TGTGCCATCCTATCACAGGGCCGGGGCGGCTACACCTTC. Amino acids: CAILSQGRGGYTF.

This chain uses TRBV28 with TRBJ1-5; maybe TRBD1 (5 bases). The germline V and J ends were trimmed by 8 bases and 1 base, with 12 bases remaining between them. This CDR3 has 14 amino acids. In germline, CDR1 is MDHEN, CDR2 SYDVKM. Here the CDR3 reads CASGGGQSNQPQHF. The CDR3 bases are TGTGCCAGCGGGGGAGGGCAGAGCAATCAGCCCCAGCATTTT.

The J gene is TRBJ2-1, the V gene TRBV7-8, with 13 bases identical to TRBD2. Germline V gene lookup returns CDR1 SGHVS and CDR2 FQNEAQ. The ends lost 3 bases at V and 8 bases at J; junction bases unmatched: 4. The CDR3 loop spans 15 amino acids. The CDR3 region has the DNA TGTGCCAGCAGCTTTCGGACTAGCGGGGGCGATGAGCAGTTCTTC. Amino acid sequence: CASSFRTSGGDEQFF.

V gene TRBV5-1 combines with J gene TRBJ1-6, with D unresolved. The CDR3 extends over 13 amino acids. Trimming took off 3 bases at V and 6 bases at J, with 7 bases between the two ends. CDR1 SGHRS and CDR2 YFSETQ come from the germline V gene. The chain's CDR3 is CASSSDFNSPLHF. CDR3 sequence (DNA): TGCGCCAGCAGCTCGGACTTTAATTCACCCCTCCACTTT.

This clone was observed a handful of times. The rearrangement joins TRBV11-3 to TRBJ2-2; D might be TRBD1 (5 bases). V lost 5 bases to trimming and J lost 8 bases, with 15 bases between them. The CDR3 consists of 14 residues. The germline V gene encodes CDR1 SGHNT and CDR2 YENEEA. The CDR3 sequence: CASSRGQGAGELFF. CDR3 DNA sequence: TGTGCCAGCAGCCGCGGCCAGGGTGCTGGGGAGCTGTTTTTT.

This clone came up a few times. The genes are TRBV9 and TRBJ2-5; tentative D call: TRBD2 (6 bases). Trimming shortened V by 4 bases and J by 0 bases, and 10 bases separated the two germline ends. The CDR3 spans 14 residues. Germline V lookup: CDR1 SGDLS, CDR2 YYNGEE. DNA for the CDR3: TGTGCCAGCAGCCCCCGGACTAACCAAGAGACCCAGTACTTC. Its protein is CASSPRTNQETQYF.

Turning to this clone: This CDR3 is also generated by other DNA sequences in the sample. The chain couples TRBV5-1 to TRBJ1-1, with D possibly matching TRBD1 (5 bases). This CDR3 region has 13 residues. The germline gives CDR1 SGHRS, CDR2 YFSETQ. The ends were cut back, 2 bases at V and 1 base at J, with 6 bases in the middle. CDR3 in amino acids: CASSFRENTEAFF. The CDR3 bases are TGCGCCAGCAGCTTCAGGGAGAACACTGAAGCTTTCTTT.

This sequence joins TRBV7-2 and TRBJ1-2; D might be TRBD1 (5 bases). The CDR3 length is 19 residues. Trimming removed 5 bases at V and 2 bases at J, with 27 bases between. Germline CDR1 SGHTA, CDR2 FQGNSA. CDR3 DNA: TGTGCCAGCAGCCACCGGGAGCCCTCTTACCAAGGGGAGAACTATGGCTACACCTTC. As protein: CASSHREPSYQGENYGYTF. Variable domain in full (rest from reference TRBV7-2 and TRBJ1-2): GAGVSQSPSNKVTEKGKDVELRCDPISGHTALYWYRQSLGQGLEFLIYFQGNSAPDKSGLPSDRFSAERTGGSVSTLTIQRTQQEDSAVYLCASSHREPSYQGENYGYTFGSGTRLTVV.

This clone showed up just a few times. The chain recombines TRBV4-1 with TRBJ1-2, with TRBD1 matching over 7 bases. The J segment lost 7 bases and the V segment lost 0 bases, leaving 2 bases of the junction unmatched. This CDR3 contains 13 residues. CDR1 is MGHRA, CDR2 YSYEKL, per germline. CDR3 loop: CASSQEQGSGYTF. The CDR3 DNA reads as TGCGCCAGCAGCCAAGAACAGGGGTCTGGCTACACCTTC.

The chain links TRBV28 to TRBJ2-1; D is perhaps TRBD1 (6 bases). The CDR3 loop spans 14 amino acids. Germline V gene data show CDR1 as MDHEN and CDR2 as SYDVKM. V was clipped by 6 bases and J by 5 bases, with 14 bases between them. The CDR3, as DNA: TGTGCCAGCAGCCGAGCAGGGGCCCACAATGAGCAGTTCTTC. Protein: CASSRAGAHNEQFF.

The chain employs TRBV4-3 and TRBJ2-6; the D gene is possibly TRBD1 (8 bases). CDR3 length: 16 amino acids. Trimming stripped 4 bases from V and 2 bases from J, with 12 bases between. CDR1 is LGHNA, CDR2 YSLEER, per germline. The CDR3 bases are TGCGCCAGCAGCCCTACAGGGGGGGCTGGGGCCAACGTCCTGACTTTC. Protein sequence: CASSPTGGAGANVLTF.

This chain's CDR3 is CAIRTGGDEQYF. The CDR3 bases are TGTGCCATCCGGACAGGGGGCGACGAGCAGTACTTC. The chain recombines TRBV10-3 with TRBJ2-7; 11 nucleotides match TRBD1. CDR1 is ENHRY and CDR2 is SYGVKD in the germline V gene. V was pared by 8 bases and J by 5 bases, with 2 bases of the junction left unmatched. The CDR3 is made up of 12 amino acids.

About this clone itself: Other DNA sequences from this sample encode an identical CDR3 as well. The V call is TRBV7-2, the J call TRBJ2-5, with unresolved D. Germline V gives CDR1 SGHTA, CDR2 FQGNSA. This CDR3 has 12 amino acids. V shed 4 bases and J shed 5 bases, with 8 bases lying between them. The CDR3 here is CASSSSRETQYF. In DNA, the CDR3 is TGTGCCAGCAGCTCTTCGCGTGAGACCCAGTACTTC.